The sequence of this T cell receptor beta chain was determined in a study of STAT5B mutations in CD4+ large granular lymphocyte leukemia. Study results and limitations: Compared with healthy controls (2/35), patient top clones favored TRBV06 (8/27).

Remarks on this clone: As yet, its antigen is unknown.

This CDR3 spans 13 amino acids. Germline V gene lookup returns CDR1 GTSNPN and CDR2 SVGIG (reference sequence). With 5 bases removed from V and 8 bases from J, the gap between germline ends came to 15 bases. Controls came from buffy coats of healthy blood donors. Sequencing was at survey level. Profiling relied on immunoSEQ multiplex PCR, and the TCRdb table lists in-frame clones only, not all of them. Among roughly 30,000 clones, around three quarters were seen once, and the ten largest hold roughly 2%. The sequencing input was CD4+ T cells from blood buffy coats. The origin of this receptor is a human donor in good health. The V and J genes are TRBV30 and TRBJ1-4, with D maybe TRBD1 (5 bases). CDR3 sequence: CAWRPGPPEKLFF. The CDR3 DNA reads TGTGCCTGGCGTCCGGGACCTCCAGAAAAACTGTTTTTT.